This TCR beta chain was captured by sequencing in a study of blood T cell repertoires in COVID-19. Overall study: Whether acute or convalescent, the COVID-19 samples came from the United States, Italy and Spain. In each case, the material was cDNA or gDNA derived from T cells, B-cell-depleted T cells, or PBMCs.

Here immunoSEQ multiplex PCR was the method, and the copy in TCRdb shows in-frame clones only, minus some. The table has some 350,000 clones, around 83% seen once; the top ten hold around 3%. Germline trimming cut 6 bases from V and 8 bases from J; bases unmatched to any gene: 7. This CDR3 spans 13 amino acids. Germline lookup yields CDR1 SGHTA and CDR2 FQGNSA. This clone was picked up a small number of times. The V gene is TRBV7-2, the J gene TRBJ1-1, with 9 bases identical to TRBD1. The receptor was isolated from a young man with active or convalescent COVID-19. The specimen sequenced was peripheral blood. The CDR3 reads CASSRDRVEEAFF. Written as DNA, the CDR3 is TGTGCCAGCAGTCGGGACAGGGTAGAAGAAGCTTTCTTT. Drawing the rest from reference TRBV7-2 and TRBJ1-1, the complete variable domain is GAGVSQSPSNKVTEKGKDVELRCDPISGHTALYWYRQSLGQGLEFLIYFQGNSAPDKSGLPSDRFSAERTGGSVSTLTIQRTQQEDSAVYLCASSRDRVEEAFFGQGTRLTVV.